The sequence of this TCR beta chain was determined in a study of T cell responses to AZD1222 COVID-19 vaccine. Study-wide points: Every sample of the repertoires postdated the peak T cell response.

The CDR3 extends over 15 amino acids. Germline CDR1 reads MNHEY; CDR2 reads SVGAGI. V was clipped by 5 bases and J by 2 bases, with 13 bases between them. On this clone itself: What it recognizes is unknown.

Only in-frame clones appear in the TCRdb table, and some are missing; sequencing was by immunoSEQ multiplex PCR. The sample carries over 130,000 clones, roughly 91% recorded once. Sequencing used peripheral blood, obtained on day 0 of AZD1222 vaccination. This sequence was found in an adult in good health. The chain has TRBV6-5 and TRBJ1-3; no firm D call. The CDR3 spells CASSLGPFPGNTIYF. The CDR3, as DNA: TGTGCCAGCAGTCTTGGGCCTTTCCCTGGAAACACCATATATTTT.